The 27 T cell receptor beta chains reported below all come from one sample, sequenced in a study of PD-L1 blockade in urothelial cancer. The data were produced by immunoSEQ multiplex PCR, yet TCRdb's version contains in-frame clones alone and is incomplete. In the table there are about 32,000 clones, more than 35% of which are singletons. The specimen was tumor tissue, collected before atezolizumab (anti-PD-L1) treatment. Receptors originate from a man in his sixties with urothelial cancer.

V and J are TRBV6-8 and TRBJ1-4; possibly TRBD1 for D (6 bases). This CDR3 spans 18 amino acids. V lost 6 bases and J lost 3, with 23 bases in between. Germline V gene sequence: CDR1 MNHGY, CDR2 SAAAGT. The CDR3 here is CASSLPHNIRGPNEKLFF. CDR3 coding DNA: TGTGCCAGCAGCCTTCCCCACAACATCAGGGGACCTAATGAAAAACTGTTTTTT.

This clone was observed a handful of times. The V gene is TRBV14, the J gene TRBJ2-2; no firm D call. The germline V gene encodes CDR1 SGHDN and CDR2 FVKESK. The CDR3 loop spans 15 amino acids. V lost 1 base and J lost 4, with 10 bases in between. This CDR3 reads CASSQGPAVTGELFF. The CDR3 DNA is TGTGCCAGCAGCCAAGGCCCAGCAGTCACCGGGGAGCTGTTTTTT.

The rearrangement links TRBV11-3 to TRBJ1-6, with 7 bases lining up with TRBD1. Looked up from germline, CDR1 is SGHNT and CDR2 is YENEEA. The CDR3 is 15 residues long. Trimming took 0 bases from V and 5 from J; bases not matched to a gene: 1. The CDR3 loop is CASSLDRGNNSPLHF. The CDR3 DNA follows: TGTGCCAGCAGCTTAGACAGGGGGAATAATTCACCCCTCCACTTT.

This clone showed up many times. J is TRBJ2-3 and V is TRBV11-3; D might be TRBD1 (6 bases). Germline CDR1 is SGHNT and CDR2 is YENEEA. Trimming removed 7 bases from V and 4 bases from J, with 18 bases in between. The CDR3 contains 15 residues. For the CDR3, the DNA is TGTGCCAGCAAGATGTTTGGCAGGGGTTCAGATACGCAGTATTTT. It encodes CASKMFGRGSDTQYF.

V and J are TRBV11-3 and TRBJ2-2; D is possibly TRBD2 (6 bases). The CDR3 runs to 17 residues. The ends were cut back, 5 bases at V and 8 bases at J, with 24 bases in the middle. Germline loops: CDR1 SGHNT, CDR2 YENEEA. The DNA of the CDR3 is TGTGCCAGCAGCAATCCTCACCCGGTGCGGGGAAGGGGGGAGCTGTTTTTT. It specifies CASSNPHPVRGRGELFF.

The chain joins TRBV30 to TRBJ1-3; D is undetermined. From germline, CDR1 is GTSNPN and CDR2 SVGIG (reference sequence). Trimming cost V 7 bases and J 0 bases, with 7 bases left between them. The CDR3 length is 12 residues. The CDR3 region has the DNA TGTGCCTTGAAGAGCTCTGGAAACACCATATATTTT. Protein: CALKSSGNTIYF.

The V gene is TRBV19, the J gene TRBJ2-3; TRBD1 aligns across 7 bases. Germline assignment: CDR1 LNHDA and CDR2 SQIVND (reference sequence). J was trimmed by 5 bases and V by 4 bases; bases with no gene match: 3. This CDR3 spans 13 amino acids. The CDR3: CASSTNRGDTQYF. The CDR3 DNA sequence: TGTGCCAGTAGTACAAACAGGGGAGATACGCAGTATTTT.

By share, this clone counts as medium-sized (0.01 to 0.1%). V gene TRBV18 combines with J gene TRBJ2-7; either TRBD1 or TRBD2 may supply D (6 bases each). The CDR3 loop spans 16 amino acids. The V end was cut by 0 bases, the J end by 5 bases, with 17 bases between. Germline assignment: CDR1 KGHSH and CDR2 LQKENI. The CDR3 spells CASSPPSRGQSHEQYF. DNA of the CDR3: TGTGCCAGCTCACCACCGAGCCGGGGGCAGTCGCACGAGCAGTACTTC.

This clone was counted at least ten times. The chain has TRBV9 and TRBJ2-4; the match to TRBD2 covers 7 bases. Germline loops: CDR1 SGDLS, CDR2 YYNGEE. The junction had 14 bases not matched to a gene; V was cut back by 4 bases and J by 7 bases. The CDR3 sequence is 16 residues long. The CDR3 nucleotides read TGTGCCAGCAGCCCTATACCGGGAGGACCGGGGAACATTCAGTACTTC. It codes for CASSPIPGGPGNIQYF.

This chain's CDR3 is CATSRGGQTIQETQYF. The CDR3 region has the DNA TGTGCCACCAGCAGGGGCGGACAGACTATACAAGAGACCCAGTACTTC. The chain employs TRBV15 and TRBJ2-5; D is possibly TRBD1 (6 bases). The germline V gene has CDR1 LNHNV and CDR2 YYDKDF (reference sequence). This CDR3 spans 16 amino acids. Deletions cut 3 bases from V and 2 bases from J, with 16 bases between.

The chain combines TRBV6-8 with TRBJ1-1; D uncertain. Trimming removed 4 bases from V and 8 bases from J, with 11 bases in between. The CDR3 runs 12 residues. Germline CDR1 and CDR2: MNHGY and SAAAGT. CDR3 nucleotide sequence: TGTGCCAGCAGTTCGACCGGCTTAGAAGCTTTCTTT. It is translated as CASSSTGLEAFF.

The CDR3 DNA sequence: TGCGCCAGCAGCTCCTCGGACAGAGGGACTGAAGCTTTCTTT. Protein sequence: CASSSSDRGTEAFF. This rearrangement joins TRBV5-1 to TRBJ1-1, with D maybe TRBD1 (6 bases). This CDR3 has 14 residues. Germline loops: CDR1 SGHRS, CDR2 YFSETQ. V was trimmed by 3 bases and J by 5 bases, leaving 14 bases between them.

This clone has only a few counts. The CDR3 spells CASRGTSGSNEQFF. As DNA, the CDR3 is TGTGCCAGCAGGGGGACTAGCGGGAGCAATGAGCAGTTCTTC. The chain links TRBV28 to TRBJ2-1, with TRBD2 matching over 14 bases. The V gene end was trimmed by 6 bases and the J gene end by 6 bases; junction bases not matched to a gene: 1. Germline V gene lookup returns CDR1 MDHEN and CDR2 SYDVKM. The CDR3 runs to 14 residues.

The V call is TRBV30, the J call TRBJ2-3, with 12 bases aligning to TRBD2. CDR3 length: 14 amino acids. From germline, CDR1 is GTSNPN and CDR2 SVGIG (reference sequence). Trimming at V came to 2 bases and at J to 7 bases, leaving 4 bases not matched to a gene. CDR3 sequence: CAWSQLAGGNTQYF. The CDR3 region has the DNA TGTGCCTGGAGTCAACTAGCGGGGGGAAATACGCAGTATTTT. Filled out from reference TRBV30 and TRBJ2-3, the complete variable domain reads SQTIHQWPATLVQPVGSPLSLECTVEGTSNPNLYWYRQAAGRGLQLLFYSVGIGQISSEVPQNLSASRPQDRQFILSSKKLLLSDSGFYLCAWSQLAGGNTQYFGPGTRLTVL.

This clone is judged medium-sized. The chain recombines TRBV9 with TRBJ1-4, with D possibly TRBD1 on 5 matching bases. CDR3 length equals 16 residues. Trimming took off 4 bases at V and 7 bases at J, with 20 bases between the two ends. Germline-derived CDR1 and CDR2 are SGDLS and YYNGEE. The CDR3 is CASSTYSGGTGEKLFF. The CDR3 DNA sequence: TGTGCCAGCAGCACTTATTCGGGGGGTACGGGTGAAAAACTGTTTTTT.

This chain joins TRBV6-4 and TRBJ2-3, with a weak D call TRBD2 (5 bases). The length of the CDR3 is 14 residues. Trimming left V 6 bases short and J 5 bases short, with 15 bases between. Germline CDR1 is MRHNA and CDR2 is SNTAGT. CDR3 protein: CASSQPRAGDTQYF. CDR3 sequence (DNA): TGTGCCAGCAGCCAACCCCGGGCGGGAGATACGCAGTATTTT.

This clone was seen a handful of times. The chain combines TRBV6-7 with TRBJ1-4, with TRBD1 matching 7 bases. TRBV6-7 is given ORF status, its function remaining uncertain. The CDR3 extends over 16 amino acids. The junction had 5 bases not matched to a gene; V was cut back by 4 bases and J by 0 bases. The CDR3 region is CASSSTGSATNEKLFF. The CDR3 nucleotides read TGTGCCAGCAGTTCGACAGGGAGTGCAACTAATGAAAAACTGTTTTTT.

This clone has only a few counts. The genes are TRBV6-8 and TRBJ1-2; possible D gene TRBD1, 6 bases. The CDR3 length is 15 residues. Germline CDR1 is MNHGY and CDR2 is SAAAGT. Trimming shortened V by 5 bases and J by 0 bases, and 13 bases separated the two germline ends. In DNA form, the CDR3 reads TGTGCCAGCAGTGCCCTGGACAGTTCTAACTATGGCTACACCTTC. This sequence encodes CASSALDSSNYGYTF.

Note on this clone: At one end, the junction sequence differs from germline, possibly due to a read error. V and J are TRBV7-4 and TRBJ2-3, with a weak D call TRBD2 (5 bases). Germline V lookup: CDR1 SGHVT, CDR2 SQSDAQ. The CDR3 covers 17 residues. The CDR3 is CASSLASRPVSTDTQYF. DNA for the CDR3: TGTGCCAGCAGTTTAGCGAGCAGACCAGTTAGCACAGATACGCAGTATTTT. Supplemented by reference TRBV7-4 and TRBJ2-3, the full variable domain reads GAGVSQSPRYKVAKRGRDVALRCDSISGHVTLYWYRQTLGQGSEVLTYSQSDAQRDKSGRPSGRFSAERPERSVSTLKIQRTEQGDSAVYLCASSLASRPVSTDTQYFGPGTRLTVL.

In its sample, this clone was seen a few times. The V and J genes are TRBV28 and TRBJ2-7; 7 bases map to TRBD1. V lost 6 bases to trimming and J lost 4 bases; unmatched junction nucleotides: 9. Germline CDR1 reads MDHEN; CDR2 reads SYDVKM. The CDR3 spans 14 residues. The CDR3 spells CASRPGQVGYEQYF. The CDR3 nucleotides are TGTGCCAGCAGACCTGGACAGGTCGGGTACGAGCAGTACTTC.

The V and J genes are TRBV12-5 and TRBJ1-3, with 9 bases fitting TRBD1. This CDR3 spans 16 amino acids. Trimming took 1 base from V and 2 from J; bases not matched to a gene: 3. Germline CDR1 is LGHNT and CDR2 is FRNRAP. CDR3 in DNA: TGTGCTAGTGGTTTGGGACAGGGGGTTACTGGAAACACCATATATTTT. Amino acid sequence: CASGLGQGVTGNTIYF.

This chain uses TRBV6-1 with TRBJ2-2; the D is unclear. This CDR3 spans 13 amino acids. In germline, CDR1 is MNHNS, CDR2 SASEGT. The germline V and J ends were trimmed by 1 base and 8 bases, with 8 bases remaining between them. The CDR3 protein is CASSEEWAGELFF. In nucleotides, the CDR3 is TGTGCCAGCAGTGAAGAATGGGCGGGGGAGCTGTTTTTT.

This clone was seen a single time. The chain uses TRBV14 and TRBJ2-7, with D unresolved. The CDR3 totals 13 residues. V was shortened by 1 base and J by 4 bases, with 8 bases between the two germline ends. In germline, CDR1 is SGHDN, CDR2 FVKESK. The CDR3 loop reads CASSQVGYYEQYF. DNA of the CDR3: TGTGCCAGCAGCCAAGTTGGGTATTACGAGCAGTACTTC.

This chain connects TRBV19 to TRBJ1-5, with D tentatively TRBD1 (6 bases). Germline lookup yields CDR1 LNHDA and CDR2 SQIVND (reference sequence). V was trimmed by 3 bases and J by 1 base, leaving 10 bases between them. The CDR3 is made up of 15 amino acids. The CDR3 nucleotides are TGTGCCAGTAGTATGGGGGGCTCGAGCAATCAGCCCCAGCATTTT. Translating it yields CASSMGGSSNQPQHF.

The CDR3 loop is CSVEARVGFYGYTF. In DNA, the CDR3 is TGCAGCGTTGAAGCCAGGGTGGGTTTCTATGGCTACACCTTC. V is TRBV29-1 and J is TRBJ1-2; D might be TRBD1 (5 bases). The CDR3 loop spans 14 amino acids. CDR1 and CDR2 from the germline V gene are SQVTM and ANQGSEA. V lost 1 base to trimming and J lost 4 bases, with 13 bases between them.

The chain combines TRBV28 with TRBJ2-3, with D unresolved. CDR3 length equals 16 residues. V lost 5 bases and J lost 0, with 15 bases in between. CDR1 is MDHEN, CDR2 SYDVKM, per germline. This chain's CDR3 is CASSPMPPASTDTQYF. The CDR3 DNA follows: TGTGCCAGCAGTCCTATGCCGCCGGCGAGCACAGATACGCAGTATTTT.

This chain's CDR3 is CASSLDREGEKLFF. CDR3 nucleotides: TGCGCCAGCAGCCTGGACAGGGAAGGCGAAAAACTGTTTTTT. The V and J genes are TRBV5-1 and TRBJ1-4, with 8 nucleotides matching TRBD1. CDR3 size: 14 residues. Germline loops: CDR1 SGHRS, CDR2 YFSETQ. V shed 4 bases, J shed 8 bases, and the junction held 7 bases outside the gene matches.